These T cell receptor beta chains were read from a single sample in a study of T cells in localized non-small cell lung cancer. The table came from immunoSEQ multiplex PCR; TCRdb's copy has only in-frame clones and leaves some out. The sample consists of about 74,000 clones, approximately 88% of them appearing once. The starting material was peripheral blood, obtained before any cancer treatment. Receptor source: a female donor over 55 with stage I lung adenocarcinoma. Each CDR3 is given with its conserved first and last residue. Fields, in order: V gene, D gene, clone size, J gene, CDR3 DNA, CDR3 protein. A D gene is named only where the DNA matches it firmly. Clone size is given for some rows only: seen once, a few or many times, or a class if the clone is expanded.

>TRBV15|-|-|TRBJ1-2
TGTGCCACCAGCAGAGGTGTTGGGGGGCTAACCACTAACTATGGCTACACCTTC
CATSRGVGGLTTNYGYTF
>TRBV18|-|-|TRBJ1-2
TGTGCCAGCTCACCATCCCTAGGACAGTCCTATGGCTACACCTTC
CASSPSLGQSYGYTF
>TRBV5-5|-|-|TRBJ1-5
TGTGCCAGCAGCCCGGGACCCAACCTGGGCAATCAGCCCCAGCATTTT
CASSPGPNLGNQPQHF
>TRBV2|TRBD2|-|TRBJ2-1
TGTGCCAGCAGTGCTAGCGGGGGCTCCTACAATGAGCAGTTCTTC
CASSASGGSYNEQFF
>TRBV6-6|-|-|TRBJ1-1
TGTGCCAGCACCACCGGGAGACAGGTCTCCCCTTCTTCCTTT
CASTTGRQVSPSSF
>TRBV10-3|-|-|TRBJ2-7
TGTGCCATCAGTGAGAACCAGGCGGACGAGCAGTACTTC
CAISENQADEQYF
>TRBV27|TRBD1|-|TRBJ1-1
TGTGCCAGCAGTTTATCGGCAGGGGGGTCTGAAGCTTTCTTT
CASSLSAGGSEAFF
>TRBV7-3|-|-|TRBJ2-5
TGTGCCAGCAGCTTAACGTCAGGAGCTTTCGAGACCCAGTACTTC
CASSLTSGAFETQYF
>TRBV2|TRBD2|-|TRBJ2-5
TGTGCCAGCAGCCCACTAGCGGGGGGACAAGAGACCCAGTACTTC
CASSPLAGGQETQYF
>TRBV9|TRBD1|-|TRBJ2-2
TGTGCCAGCGGGACAGAGAACACCGGGGAGCTGTTTTTT
CASGTENTGELFF
>TRBV5-1|-|once|TRBJ2-3
TGCGCCAGCAGCTTGGGGCGACCGGATACGCAGTATTTT
CASSLGRPDTQYF
>TRBV25-1|-|few|TRBJ2-5
TGTGCCAGCAGTCGGCAAGAGACCCAGTACTTC
CASSRQETQYF
>TRBV4-3|TRBD1|-|TRBJ2-3
TGCGCCAGCAGCCTGGACAGGGAAACAGATACGCAGTATTTT
CASSLDRETDTQYF
>TRBV29-1|-|once|TRBJ2-7
TGCAGCGCTGCCAGGGTTGGGACCTACGAGCAGTACTTC
CSAARVGTYEQYF